The 15 T cell receptor beta chains in this list originate from one sample, sequenced in a study of human T cells and chemical hapten exposure. Time point denoted: healthy volunteer bleed at 6 weeks. Total RNA came from unfractionated whole blood. One entry per CDR3 protein, called by TCRdb with MiXCR from the RACE reads. This repertoire shows around 80,000 distinct CDR3 sequences, roughly 8.6% found once; its top ten account for over 1.5%. Sample: whole blood. These receptors were obtained from a male donor in good health. Some clones in this sample may be carry-over from other donors' samples.

The chain employs TRBV7-9 and TRBJ1-5; no firm D call. Germline CDR1 reads SEHNR; CDR2 reads FQNEAQ (reference sequence). The V and J ends lost 5 bases and 0 bases respectively, with 14 bases between them. CDR3 length: 16 amino acids. The CDR3 region has the DNA TGTGCCAGCAGCGCCGCGACTCTCTATAGCAATCAGCCCCAGCATTTT. It is translated as CASSAATLYSNQPQHF.

This clonotype was seen a handful of times. The J gene is TRBJ2-6, the V gene TRBV4-2; D gene uncertain. The length of the CDR3 is 12 residues. Germline V gene data show CDR1 as LGHNA and CDR2 as YNFKEQ. Deletions cut 8 bases from V and 2 bases from J, with 4 bases between. Here the CDR3 DNA reads TGTGCCAGCCTAGCTGGGGCCAACGTCCTGACTTTC. This gives the protein CASLAGANVLTF.

Ten or more counts support this clonotype. This chain connects TRBV29-1 to TRBJ1-1; D unclear. CDR3 size: 14 residues. CDR1 and CDR2 (germline): SQVTM, ANQGSEA. V lost 3 bases, J lost 0 bases, and 11 bases lay in between. CDR3 in amino acids: CSVEGRTMNTEAFF. CDR3 in DNA: TGCAGCGTTGAGGGCCGGACCATGAACACTGAAGCTTTCTTT.

Only a few counts were recorded for this clonotype. The chain couples TRBV29-1 to TRBJ2-7, with 7 bases that match TRBD1. V lost 7 bases and J lost 5; bases outside the gene matches: 5. Germline CDR1 is SQVTM and CDR2 is ANQGSEA. The CDR3 runs 11 residues. CDR3 in amino acids: CSGGGEDEQYF. CDR3 in DNA: TGCAGCGGAGGGGGCGAGGACGAGCAGTACTTC.

This clonotype was seen repeatedly, ten times or more. The chain has TRBV5-1 and TRBJ2-5; 8 bases map to TRBD1. CDR1 and CDR2 from the germline V gene are SGHRS and YFSETQ. V lost 7 bases and J lost 5; bases outside the gene matches: 10. CDR3 length equals 14 residues. CDR3: CASGHRGWWETQYF. CDR3 coding DNA: TGCGCCAGCGGCCACAGGGGGTGGTGGGAGACCCAGTACTTC.

This clonotype was counted only a few times. The chain couples TRBV6-5 to TRBJ2-4, with D perhaps assigned TRBD1 or TRBD2 (5 bases each). Germline V gives CDR1 MNHEY, CDR2 SVGAGI. This CDR3 is built from 17 residues. With 5 bases removed from V and 0 bases from J, the gap between germline ends came to 17 bases. The CDR3 sequence is CASSPFPGRLAKNIQYF. The CDR3 bases are TGTGCCAGCAGTCCCTTCCCGGGACGACTAGCCAAAAACATTCAGTACTTC.

At least ten counts were recorded for this clonotype. The chain uses TRBV20-1 and TRBJ2-3; maybe TRBD2 (5 bases). This CDR3 comprises 13 residues. V gave up 4 bases and J gave up 7 bases, with 15 bases separating them. CDR1 is DFQATT and CDR2 is SNEGSKA in the germline V gene (reference sequence). The CDR3 sequence is CSATVTRGNTQYF. CDR3 bases: TGCAGTGCTACCGTCACTCGAGGGAATACGCAGTATTTT.

This clonotype was counted only a few times. The gene calls are TRBV5-4 and TRBJ2-1, with D unresolved. V lost 7 bases and J 2 bases, leaving 4 bases between the germline ends. The CDR3 contains 11 residues. The germline gives CDR1 SGHNT, CDR2 YYREEE (reference sequence). DNA for the CDR3: TGTGCCAGCGGGGCCTACAATGAGCAGTTCTTC. Protein sequence: CASGAYNEQFF.

This clonotype was found many times. The chain links TRBV2 to TRBJ2-3; D unresolved. The CDR3 covers 13 residues. Germline values: CDR1 SNHLY, CDR2 FYNNEI. Trimming took off 3 bases at V and 4 bases at J, with 8 bases between the two ends. As DNA, the CDR3 is TGTGCCAGCAGTGATTACCGAGCAGATACGCAGTATTTT. Its translation: CASSDYRADTQYF.

This clonotype was recorded many times. The rearrangement joins TRBV18 to TRBJ1-5, with D possibly matching TRBD1 (5 bases). Germline CDR1 and CDR2: KGHSH and LQKENI. This CDR3 spans 14 amino acids. The V and J ends lost 6 bases and 2 bases respectively, with 11 bases between them. Here the CDR3 DNA reads TGTGCCAGCTCCCCTGACAGTCGCAATCAGCCCCAGCATTTT. Its translation: CASSPDSRNQPQHF. Full variable domain (outside the CDR3, taken from reference TRBV18 and TRBJ1-5): NAGVMQNPRHLVRRRGQEARLRCSPMKGHSHVYWYRQLPEEGLKFMVYLQKENIIDESGMPKERFSAEFPKEGPSILRIQQVVRGDSAAYFCASSPDSRNQPQHFGDGTRLSIL.

This clonotype was counted between two and nine times. V and J are TRBV3-1 and TRBJ2-5; possible D gene TRBD1, 6 bases. CDR3 length equals 15 residues. Germline lookup yields CDR1 LGHDT and CDR2 YNNKEL (reference sequence). V was pared by 2 bases and J by 9 bases, with 19 bases between. The CDR3 DNA is TGTGCCAGCAGCCAATCCAGTCCCGGGACACCGGCCCAGTACTTC. It specifies CASSQSSPGTPAQYF.

This clonotype was counted at least ten times. This chain links TRBV5-1 with TRBJ2-5; D call uncertain. Deletions cut 1 base from V and 1 base from J, with 5 bases between. The CDR3 runs to 13 residues. Germline values: CDR1 SGHRS, CDR2 YFSETQ. In DNA form, the CDR3 reads TGCGCCAGCAGCTTGCCCCTCCAAGAGACCCAGTACTTC. It codes for CASSLPLQETQYF.

This clonotype was seen only a few times. This chain links TRBV6-4 with TRBJ2-1, with 9 bases fitting TRBD2. V lost 2 bases, J lost 4 bases, and 6 bases stayed unmatched. CDR3 size: 16 residues. Looked up from germline, CDR1 is MRHNA and CDR2 is SNTAGT. CDR3 sequence: CASSDAAAGGYNEQFF. The CDR3 region has the DNA TGTGCCAGCAGTGACGCCGCAGCGGGAGGTTACAATGAGCAGTTCTTC.

This clonotype was picked up a small number of times. This rearrangement joins TRBV7-6 to TRBJ2-5, with 14 bases fitting TRBD2. Germline loops: CDR1 SGHVS, CDR2 FNYEAQ. Unmatched junction bases numbered 1, after V lost 1 base and J lost 9 bases. The CDR3 totals 14 residues. CDR3 sequence reads: CASSLGLAGGAQYF. The CDR3 DNA sequence: TGTGCCAGCAGCTTAGGACTAGCGGGAGGGGCCCAGTACTTC.

This sequence joins TRBV5-1 and TRBJ2-3; D might be TRBD1 (9 bases). The germline V gene encodes CDR1 SGHRS and CDR2 YFSETQ. There are 16 residues in the CDR3. Trimming pared 7 bases from V and 4 bases from J, leaving 22 bases between. The CDR3 is CASERGTGFSPDTQYF. The DNA of the CDR3 is TGCGCCAGCGAGCGGGGGACAGGGTTTAGCCCAGATACGCAGTATTTT.